The rows below give T cell receptor beta chains drawn from one sample of a study of OX40 agonist ivuxolimab in advanced cancers. The method was immunoSEQ multiplex PCR; TCRdb's version includes in-frame clones alone and lacks a portion of them. The data hold roughly 73,000 clones, with about 91% observed a single time. The specimen comprised CD4+ or CD8+ T cells sorted from blood, sampled in a trial of the OX40 agonist ivuxolimab. These receptors originate from an adult with an advanced solid tumor such as melanoma, head and neck, liver or kidney cancer. CDR3s leave out the opening cysteine and the closing phenylalanine or tryptophan. The size of a clone is reported for some rows only, either as once, few or many, or as a class for expanded clones.

J | V | size | CDR3
TRBJ2-6 | TRBV19 | . | ASTLGTGANVLT
TRBJ1-4 | TRBV4-2 | . | ASSQAGGAGGEKLF
TRBJ1-2 | TRBV5-1 | . | ASSLGGDYGYT
TRBJ1-6 | TRBV6-1 | . | ASSAPGDSPLH
TRBJ2-7 | TRBV28 | . | ASSPGGTGGYEQY
TRBJ2-5 | TRBV19 | . | ASRPPGGQETQY
TRBJ1-2 | TRBV7-9 | . | ASSPGQGAGGYT
TRBJ2-3 | TRBV6-6 | . | ASTPRGREAQY
TRBJ2-1 | TRBV30 | once | AWSVPSAYNEQF
TRBJ2-3 | TRBV10-1 | . | ASSGQLGKADTQY
TRBJ1-3 | TRBV30 | . | AWSPSSGNTIY
TRBJ2-1 | TRBV21-1 | once | ASSLTRGDRGEQF
TRBJ2-3 | TRBV29-1 | . | SVDSPSGRAPDTQY
TRBJ1-1 | TRBV19 | . | ASSTRTNTEAF
TRBJ1-5 | TRBV6-1 | . | ASGQGAQSNQPQH
TRBJ2-7 | TRBV27 | . | ASRGTDNSPPYEQY
TRBJ2-2 | TRBV7-3 | . | ASSLRGGNTGELF
TRBJ2-7 | TRBV16 | . | ATSGGGIGDEQY
TRBJ2-1 | TRBV11-2 | . | ASSRLAGEPNEQF
TRBJ1-6 | TRBV10-3 | . | AISEVLRSPLH
TRBJ2-3 | TRBV7-9 | . | ASSYTNRGQTDTQY
TRBJ1-1 | TRBV5-1 | few | ASSLEGASTEAF
TRBJ2-4 | TRBV4-2 | . | ASSQDLDLGQGAKNIQY
TRBJ2-5 | TRBV5-6 | . | ASSPRLAGGVSKSETQY
TRBJ2-5 | TRBV6-1 | . | ASRDAGQETQY
TRBJ1-2 | TRBV5-1 | . | ASSERTGPHYGYT
TRBJ2-2 | TRBV9 | . | ASSVATSGMNTGELF
TRBJ1-4 | TRBV25-1 | . | ASSDGQSHEKLF
TRBJ2-7 | TRBV11-1 | . | ASSLDWGSHEQY
TRBJ1-5 | TRBV10-1 | . | ASVLQGAGSNQPQH
TRBJ1-5 | TRBV5-8 | . | ASSLGTPTGGRQPQH
TRBJ1-2 | TRBV28 | . | ARRGLEDGYT
TRBJ2-2 | TRBV28 | . | ASSLSTSGSNTGELF
TRBJ2-3 | TRBV14 | few | ASSQPYRDITDTQY
TRBJ2-7 | TRBV7-2 | . | ASSLATSSSYEQY
TRBJ1-2 | TRBV5-1 | . | ASSLWTGLGYT
TRBJ2-5 | TRBV7-8 | . | ASSFARALQETQY
TRBJ1-5 | TRBV30 | few | AWSGGSNQPQH
TRBJ1-2 | TRBV6-5 | . | ASSYKGGRGYGYT
TRBJ1-6 | TRBV19 | . | ASSADRTSKGPLH
TRBJ2-1 | TRBV29-1 | . | SVQGLESRSYNEQF
TRBJ2-1 | TRBV6-1 | . | ASSVTGYNEQF
TRBJ1-5 | TRBV2 | few | ASRVDGINQPQH
TRBJ2-7 | TRBV9 | . | ASSPMRGVPGEQY
TRBJ2-1 | TRBV14 | once | ASRSSGRESSYNEQF
TRBJ2-3 | TRBV5-6 | . | ASSSGVETDTQY
TRBJ2-7 | TRBV2 | . | ASSEVYEQY
TRBJ2-1 | TRBV5-4 | . | ASSSGGLAGVNEQF
TRBJ1-2 | TRBV30 | . | AWIRAGLFGYT